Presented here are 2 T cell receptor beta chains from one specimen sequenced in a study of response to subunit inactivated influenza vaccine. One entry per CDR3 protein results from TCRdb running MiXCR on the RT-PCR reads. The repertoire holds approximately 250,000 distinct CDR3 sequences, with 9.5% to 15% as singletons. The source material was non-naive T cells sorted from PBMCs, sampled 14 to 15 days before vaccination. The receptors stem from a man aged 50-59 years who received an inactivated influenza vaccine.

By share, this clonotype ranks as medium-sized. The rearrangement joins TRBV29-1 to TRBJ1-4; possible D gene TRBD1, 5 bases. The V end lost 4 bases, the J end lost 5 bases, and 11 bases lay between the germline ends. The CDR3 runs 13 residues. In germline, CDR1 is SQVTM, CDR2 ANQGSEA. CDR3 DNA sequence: TGCAGCGTTGGTGGGGCTCCAAATGAAAAACTGTTTTTT. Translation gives CSVGGAPNEKLFF.

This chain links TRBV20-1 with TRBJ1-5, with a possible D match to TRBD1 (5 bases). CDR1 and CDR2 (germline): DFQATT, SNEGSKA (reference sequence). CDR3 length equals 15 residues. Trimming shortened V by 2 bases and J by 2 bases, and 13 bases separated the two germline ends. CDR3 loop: CSARPRDRGNQPQHF. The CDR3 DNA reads TGCAGTGCTAGACCTCGGGACCGGGGCAATCAGCCCCAGCATTTT.